The rows below give T cell receptor beta chains drawn from one sample of a study of CD8+CD57+ T cells in acquired aplastic anemia. One entry per CDR3 protein, called by TCRdb with MiXCR from the reads. The sample yields around 180,000 distinct CDR3 sequences, around half seen once. Sequenced sample: sorted CD4+, CD8+, or CD8+CD57+ T cells (not recorded which) from PBMCs. The origin of the receptors is a human donor with aplastic anemia. Both conserved end residues are trimmed from each CDR3. Each record gives: V gene, clone size, CDR3 protein. Some rows have no size entry. The others give once, few or many, or a class for an expanded clone.

v_gene: TRBV20-1; abundance: .; CDR3aa: SARGERAYEQY
v_gene: TRBV2; abundance: .; CDR3aa: ASRGVGQGPSEQY
v_gene: TRBV19; abundance: many; CDR3aa: ASSLGASGGTDTQY
v_gene: TRBV7-7; abundance: .; CDR3aa: ASSLHEQY
v_gene: TRBV19; abundance: many; CDR3aa: ASSIGAGVGNEQF
v_gene: TRBV29-1; abundance: .; CDR3aa: SVEVHRNTGELF
v_gene: TRBV6-1; abundance: .; CDR3aa: ASRRTSGASGELS
v_gene: TRBV7-3; abundance: many; CDR3aa: ASSLAGGYTGELF
v_gene: TRBV6-1; abundance: .; CDR3aa: ASSRTVTSGNTIY
v_gene: TRBV7-9; abundance: many; CDR3aa: ASSLAGTETQY
v_gene: TRBV20-1; abundance: .; CDR3aa: SAPPGANVLT
v_gene: TRBV10-1; abundance: .; CDR3aa: ASSDFGNEQF
v_gene: TRBV24-1; abundance: .; CDR3aa: ATGSDQGQPQH
v_gene: TRBV11-1; abundance: .; CDR3aa: ASSLQLSSTDTQY
v_gene: TRBV7-7; abundance: .; CDR3aa: ASSLDSGLRTQY
v_gene: TRBV4-1; abundance: many; CDR3aa: ASSPSAGGRDTQY
v_gene: TRBV6-5; abundance: many; CDR3aa: ASSYSQDTEAF
v_gene: TRBV10-3; abundance: once; CDR3aa: ASTPSPTNNQPQH
v_gene: TRBV5-1; abundance: .; CDR3aa: ASSLLNDEQF
v_gene: TRBV4-2; abundance: many; CDR3aa: ASSQDRDLNQPQH
v_gene: TRBV15; abundance: few; CDR3aa: ATSRASTYNEQF
v_gene: TRBV7-8; abundance: many; CDR3aa: ASSLVTGRTTTDTQY
v_gene: TRBV7-3; abundance: .; CDR3aa: ASSGPSGEQY
v_gene: TRBV6-1; abundance: .; CDR3aa: ASRGERDHSYEQY
v_gene: TRBV5-1; abundance: once; CDR3aa: ASTMDKAYNEQF